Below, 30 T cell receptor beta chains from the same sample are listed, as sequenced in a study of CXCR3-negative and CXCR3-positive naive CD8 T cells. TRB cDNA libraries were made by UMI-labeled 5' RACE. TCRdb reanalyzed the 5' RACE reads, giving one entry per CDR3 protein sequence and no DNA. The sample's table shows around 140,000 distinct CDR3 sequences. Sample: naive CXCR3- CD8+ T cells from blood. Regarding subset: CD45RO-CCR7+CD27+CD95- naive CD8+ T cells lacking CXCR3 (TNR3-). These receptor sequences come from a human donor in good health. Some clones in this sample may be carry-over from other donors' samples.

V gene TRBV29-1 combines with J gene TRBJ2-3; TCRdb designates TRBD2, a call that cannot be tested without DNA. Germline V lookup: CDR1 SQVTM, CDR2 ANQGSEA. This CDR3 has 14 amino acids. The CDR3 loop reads CSVEGLGSTDTQYF.

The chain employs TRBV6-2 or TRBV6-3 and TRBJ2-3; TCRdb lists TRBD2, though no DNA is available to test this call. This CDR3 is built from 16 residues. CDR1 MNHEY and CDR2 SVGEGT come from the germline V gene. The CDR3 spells CASSYSRGAGTDTQYF.

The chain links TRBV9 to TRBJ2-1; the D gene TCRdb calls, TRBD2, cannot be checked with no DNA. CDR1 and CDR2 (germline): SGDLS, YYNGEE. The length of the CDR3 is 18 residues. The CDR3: CASSLSGGGLAGLNEQFF.

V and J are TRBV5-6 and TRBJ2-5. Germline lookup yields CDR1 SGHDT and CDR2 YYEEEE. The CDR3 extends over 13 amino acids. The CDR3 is CASSLVVVETQYF.

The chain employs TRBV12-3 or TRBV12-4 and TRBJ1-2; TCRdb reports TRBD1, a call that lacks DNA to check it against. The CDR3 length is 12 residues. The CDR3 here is CASSYPGVDYTF.

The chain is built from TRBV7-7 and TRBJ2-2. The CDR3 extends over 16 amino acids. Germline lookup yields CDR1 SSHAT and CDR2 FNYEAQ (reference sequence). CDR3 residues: CASSLNRPGPSGELFF.

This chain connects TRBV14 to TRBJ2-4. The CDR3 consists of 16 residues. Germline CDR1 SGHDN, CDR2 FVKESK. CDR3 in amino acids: CASSQSRSSAKNIQYF.

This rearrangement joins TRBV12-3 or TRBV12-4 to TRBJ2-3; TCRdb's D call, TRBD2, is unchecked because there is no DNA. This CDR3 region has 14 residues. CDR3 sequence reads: CASSRTSGEDTQYF.

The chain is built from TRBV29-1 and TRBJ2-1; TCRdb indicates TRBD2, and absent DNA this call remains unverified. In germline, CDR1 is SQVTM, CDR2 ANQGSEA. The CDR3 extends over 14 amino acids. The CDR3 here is CSVLPGLAYNEQFF.

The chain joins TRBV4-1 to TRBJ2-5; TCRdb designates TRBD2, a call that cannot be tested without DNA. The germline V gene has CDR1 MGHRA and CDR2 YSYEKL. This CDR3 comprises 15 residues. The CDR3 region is CASSQVGGVGETQYF.

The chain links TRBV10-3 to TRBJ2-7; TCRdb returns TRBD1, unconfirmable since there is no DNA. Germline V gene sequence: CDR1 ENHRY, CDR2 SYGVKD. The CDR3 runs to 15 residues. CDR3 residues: CAISRDRGRGYEQYF.

The CDR3 protein is CTSSLSGQPTNTDTQYF. The gene calls are TRBV12-3 or TRBV12-4 and TRBJ2-3. This CDR3 spans 17 amino acids.

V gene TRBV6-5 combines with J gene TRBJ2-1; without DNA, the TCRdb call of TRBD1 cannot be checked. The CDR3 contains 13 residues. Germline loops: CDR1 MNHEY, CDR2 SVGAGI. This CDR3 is CASRATGDLEQFF.

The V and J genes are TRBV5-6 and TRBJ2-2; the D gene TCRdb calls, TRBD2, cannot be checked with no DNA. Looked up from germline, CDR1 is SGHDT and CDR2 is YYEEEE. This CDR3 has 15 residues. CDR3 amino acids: CASSLEGVGTGELFF.

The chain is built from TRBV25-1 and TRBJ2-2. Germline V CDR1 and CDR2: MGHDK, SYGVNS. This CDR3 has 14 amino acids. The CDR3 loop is CASSEVEESEELFF. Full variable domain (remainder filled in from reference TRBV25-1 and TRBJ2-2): EADIYQTPRYLVIGTGKKITLECSQTMGHDKMYWYQQDPGMELHLIHYSYGVNSTEKGDLSSESTVSRIRTEHFPLTLESARPSHTSQYLCASSEVEESEELFFGEGSRLTVL.

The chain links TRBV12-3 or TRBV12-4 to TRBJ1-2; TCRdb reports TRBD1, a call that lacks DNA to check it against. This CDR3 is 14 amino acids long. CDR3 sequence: CASTPSPRGYGYTF.

This CDR3 reads CASSLKWEDYEQYF. This chain links TRBV5-1 with TRBJ2-7. The length of the CDR3 is 14 residues. Germline V CDR1 and CDR2: SGHRS, YFSETQ. The entire variable domain, with the rest obtained from reference TRBV5-1 and TRBJ2-7, is as follows: KAGVTQTPRYLIKTRGQQVTLSCSPISGHRSVSWYQQTPGQGLQFLFEYFSETQRNKGNFPGRFSGRQFSNSRSEMNVSTLELGDSALYLCASSLKWEDYEQYFGPGTRLTVT.

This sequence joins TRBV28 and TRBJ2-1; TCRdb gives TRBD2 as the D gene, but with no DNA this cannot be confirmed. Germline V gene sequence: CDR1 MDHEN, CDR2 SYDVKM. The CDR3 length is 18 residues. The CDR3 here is CASSFHNSGGSSYNEQFF.

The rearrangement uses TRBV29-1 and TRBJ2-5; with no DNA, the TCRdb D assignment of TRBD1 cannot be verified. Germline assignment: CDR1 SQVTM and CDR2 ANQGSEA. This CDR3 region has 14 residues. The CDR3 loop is CSVESGQESKTQYF.

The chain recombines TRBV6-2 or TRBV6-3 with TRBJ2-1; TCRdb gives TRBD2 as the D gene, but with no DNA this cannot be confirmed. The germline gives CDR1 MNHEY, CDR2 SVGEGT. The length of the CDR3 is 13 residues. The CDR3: CASIRLAGNEQFF.

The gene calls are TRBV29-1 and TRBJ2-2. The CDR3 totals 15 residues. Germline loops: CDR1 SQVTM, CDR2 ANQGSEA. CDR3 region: CSVEDPGTNTGELFF.

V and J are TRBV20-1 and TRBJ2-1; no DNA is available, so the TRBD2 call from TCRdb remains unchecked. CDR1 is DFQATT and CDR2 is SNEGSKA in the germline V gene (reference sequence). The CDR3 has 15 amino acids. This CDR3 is CSARDEREGLNEQFF.

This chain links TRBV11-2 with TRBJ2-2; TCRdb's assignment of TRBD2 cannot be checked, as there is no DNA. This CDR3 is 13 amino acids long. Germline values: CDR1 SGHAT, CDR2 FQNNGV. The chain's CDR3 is CASSLWRTGELFF.

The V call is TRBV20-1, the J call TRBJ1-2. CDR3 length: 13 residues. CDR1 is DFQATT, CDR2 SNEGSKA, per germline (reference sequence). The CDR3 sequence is CSARDPENYGYTF.

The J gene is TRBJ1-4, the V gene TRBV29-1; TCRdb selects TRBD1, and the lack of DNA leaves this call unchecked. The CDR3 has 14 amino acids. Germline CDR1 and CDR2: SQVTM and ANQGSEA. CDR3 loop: CSVETGETNEKLFF.

The CDR3 here is CASSDPTPTEAFF. The chain recombines TRBV2 with TRBJ1-1. This CDR3 contains 13 residues. The germline V gene has CDR1 SNHLY and CDR2 FYNNEI.

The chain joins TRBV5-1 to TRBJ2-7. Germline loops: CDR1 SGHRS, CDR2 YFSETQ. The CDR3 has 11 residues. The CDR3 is CASSVGSEQYF.

This CDR3 is CASSLASVRVYNEQFF. The chain carries TRBV12-3 or TRBV12-4 and TRBJ2-1; the TCRdb call, TRBD2, lacks DNA for checking. The CDR3 extends over 16 amino acids.

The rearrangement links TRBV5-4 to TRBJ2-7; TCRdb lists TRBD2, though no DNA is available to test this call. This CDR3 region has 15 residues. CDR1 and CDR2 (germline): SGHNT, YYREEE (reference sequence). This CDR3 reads CASSLVAGGTYEQYF. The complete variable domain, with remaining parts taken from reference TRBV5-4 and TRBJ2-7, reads ETGVTQSPTHLIKTRGQQVTLRCSSQSGHNTVSWYQQALGQGPQFIFQYYREEENGRGNFPPRFSGLQFPNYSSELNVNALELDDSALYLCASSLVAGGTYEQYFGPGTRLTVT.

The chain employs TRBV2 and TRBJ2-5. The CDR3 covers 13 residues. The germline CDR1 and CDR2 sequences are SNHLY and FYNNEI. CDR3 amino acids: CASSLAAQETQYF.